These 20 T cell receptor beta chains share one sample of origin, sequenced in a study of cytomegalovirus exposure and HLA in healthy donors. A multiplex PCR was run with 60 Vbeta primers and 13 Jbeta primers. Generated by immunoSEQ multiplex PCR, the TCRdb table keeps only in-frame clones and is missing some. The repertoire has just over 150,000 clones, 65% to 85% of them found once; the top ten carry approximately 7.1%. The sample was PBMCs. These TCRs come from a middle-aged man in good health and CMV-seropositive.

The V call is TRBV5-5, the J call TRBJ1-2; TRBD1 aligns across 11 bases. V was pared by 3 bases and J by 8 bases, with 6 bases of the junction left unmatched. The V gene's germline CDR1 is SGHKS and CDR2 YYEKEE (reference sequence). The CDR3 has 14 residues. The CDR3 nucleotides read TGTGCCAGCAGCTGGGGACAGGGGGAGGGAGGCTACACCTTC. As protein: CASSWGQGEGGYTF.

The chain is built from TRBV2 and TRBJ1-5; D possibly corresponds to TRBD1 (6 bases). Per germline, CDR1 SNHLY and CDR2 FYNNEI. The CDR3 contains 16 residues. V was pared by 6 bases and J by 2 bases, with 17 bases between. DNA of the CDR3: TGTGCCAGCAGGGCCTCCGCCAGGGGAGGCAATCAGCCCCAGCATTTT. It is translated as CASRASARGGNQPQHF. Complete variable domain (other parts from reference TRBV2 and TRBJ1-5): EPEVTQTPSHQVTQMGQEVILRCVPISNHLYFYWYRQILGQKVEFLVSFYNNEISEKSEIFDDQFSVERPDGSNFTLKIRSTKLEDSAMYFCASRASARGGNQPQHFGDGTRLSIL.

This sequence joins TRBV5-4 and TRBJ2-1; D is undetermined. V was cut by 0 bases and J by 0 bases, with 13 bases left in between. This CDR3 has 17 amino acids. CDR1 and CDR2 (germline): SGHNT, YYREEE (reference sequence). CDR3 sequence: CASSLGIRTVSYNEQFF. The CDR3 DNA sequence: TGTGCCAGCAGCTTGGGTATTAGAACAGTCTCCTACAATGAGCAGTTCTTC.

The CDR3 sequence is CASSPEPTGWLETQYF. The CDR3 bases are TGTGCCAGCAGCCCCGAGCCGACAGGGTGGTTAGAGACCCAGTACTTC. The chain combines TRBV7-3 with TRBJ2-5, with 7 bases aligning to TRBD1. This CDR3 region has 16 residues. Germline CDR1 SGHTA, CDR2 FQGTGA. V lost 5 bases to trimming and J lost 4 bases; unmatched junction nucleotides: 13. The variable domain in full, completed from reference TRBV7-3 and TRBJ2-5, reads GAGVSQTPSNKVTEKGKYVELRCDPISGHTALYWYRQSLGQGPEFLIYFQGTGAADDSGLPNDRFFAVRPEGSVSTLKIQRTERGDSAVYLCASSPEPTGWLETQYFGPGTRLLVL.

The chain recombines TRBV14 with TRBJ2-7; possible D gene TRBD2, 5 bases. CDR1 is SGHDN, CDR2 FVKESK, per germline. The ends were cut back, 4 bases at V and 6 bases at J, with 13 bases in the middle. This CDR3 is 13 amino acids long. CDR3 protein: CASSLGRGAEQYF. Here the CDR3 DNA reads TGTGCCAGCAGCCTTGGCCGGGGAGCCGAGCAGTACTTC.

This clone showed up just a few times. This CDR3 reads CASSHTGGNGYTF. For the CDR3, the DNA is TGTGCCAGCAGCCATACAGGGGGCAATGGCTACACCTTC. This rearrangement joins TRBV4-2 to TRBJ1-2; 9 nucleotides match TRBD1. V gave up 3 bases and J gave up 6 bases; unmatched junction bases: 2. CDR1 and CDR2 from the germline V gene are LGHNA and YNFKEQ. The CDR3 contains 13 residues.

The chain carries TRBV4-1 and TRBJ2-1; D is perhaps TRBD2 (6 bases). This CDR3 region has 18 residues. V was trimmed by 0 bases and J by 0 bases, leaving 15 bases between them. The germline V gene has CDR1 MGHRA and CDR2 YSYEKL. The CDR3 loop is CASSQEGFGGSSYNEQFF. CDR3 DNA: TGCGCCAGCAGCCAAGAGGGTTTCGGGGGTAGCTCCTACAATGAGCAGTTCTTC.

Details on this clone: Its ends do not fully match the called genes, so a read error is possible. V and J are TRBV5-1 and TRBJ2-5; D is possibly TRBD1 (5 bases). Germline lookup yields CDR1 SGHRS and CDR2 YFSETQ. CDR3 size: 15 residues. The DNA of the CDR3 is TGCGCCAGCAGCCAGGTGGGGCTTGCCCAAGGGACCCAGTACTTC. Its protein product is CASSQVGLAQGTQYF.

The rearrangement uses TRBV10-3 and TRBJ2-5; 10 bases are shared with TRBD2. V shed 8 bases and J 3 bases; nucleotides not matched to a gene: 3. Germline V gene data show CDR1 as ENHRY and CDR2 as SYGVKD. The CDR3 is made up of 13 amino acids. CDR3 region: CAIGLAGEETQYF. DNA for the CDR3: TGTGCCATCGGTCTAGCGGGGGAAGAGACCCAGTACTTC.

The V and J genes are TRBV19 and TRBJ1-6, with TRBD1 identical over 10 bases. The CDR3 length is 16 residues. CDR1 LNHDA and CDR2 SQIVND come from the germline V gene (reference sequence). V shed 4 bases, J shed 8 bases, and the junction held 8 bases outside the gene matches. CDR3 nucleotides: TGTGCCAGTAGTACCAGACAGGGGGCGTGGGATTCACCCCTCCACTTT. Translated: CASSTRQGAWDSPLHF.

A few counts support this clone. V usage is TRBV10-3 and J usage is TRBJ2-2; 8 bases align to TRBD1. V shed 4 bases, J shed 2 bases, and the junction held 15 bases outside the gene matches. The length of the CDR3 is 19 residues. The germline CDR1 and CDR2 sequences are ENHRY and SYGVKD. The CDR3 is CAISGDGQGKYSNTGELFF. CDR3 nucleotide sequence: TGTGCCATCAGTGGAGATGGACAGGGAAAATACTCCAACACCGGGGAGCTGTTTTTT.

The chain uses TRBV19 and TRBJ1-5; 7 bases fit TRBD1. CDR1 is LNHDA and CDR2 is SQIVND in the germline V gene (reference sequence). The CDR3 extends over 15 amino acids. The trim removed 5 bases at V and 1 base at J, leaving 5 bases unmatched. The CDR3 sequence: CASSSTGLSNQPQHF. The CDR3 bases are TGTGCCAGTAGTTCGACAGGGTTGAGCAATCAGCCCCAGCATTTT. The variable domain in full, with the rest retrieved from reference TRBV19 and TRBJ1-5, is DGGITQSPKYLFRKEGQNVTLSCEQNLNHDAMYWYRQDPGQGLRLIYYSQIVNDFQKGDIAEGYSVSREKKESFPLTVTSAQKNPTAFYLCASSSTGLSNQPQHFGDGTRLSIL.

The chain combines TRBV4-1 with TRBJ2-4; 9 bases map to TRBD1. Per germline, CDR1 MGHRA and CDR2 YSYEKL. The CDR3 is made up of 19 amino acids. Losses at the gene ends were 5 bases for V and 0 bases for J; bases not matched to a gene: 14. CDR3 DNA sequence: TGCGCCAGCAGCTCTGGGACAGGGAGGTCTATGTTAGCCAAAAACATTCAGTACTTC. It specifies CASSSGTGRSMLAKNIQYF.

V is TRBV7-2 and J is TRBJ1-1, with D unresolved. Trimming took 10 bases from V and 1 from J, leaving 13 bases between them. This CDR3 spans 13 amino acids. Germline values: CDR1 SGHTA, CDR2 FQGNSA. For the CDR3, the DNA is TGTGCCACCGAGAATGCGGGGAACACTGAAGCTTTCTTT. It translates to CATENAGNTEAFF.

The chain recombines TRBV11-2 with TRBJ2-1; 10 bases align to TRBD2. The CDR3 covers 15 residues. Germline V gives CDR1 SGHAT, CDR2 FQNNGV. Germline trimming cut 4 bases from V and 2 bases from J; bases unmatched to any gene: 2. CDR3 in amino acids: CASSSLAGAYNEQFF. The CDR3 nucleotides read TGTGCCAGCAGCTCCCTAGCGGGGGCCTACAATGAGCAGTTCTTC. The whole variable domain, remainder taken from reference TRBV11-2 and TRBJ2-1, is EAGVAQSPRYKIIEKRQSVAFWCNPISGHATLYWYQQILGQGPKLLIQFQNNGVVDDSQLPKDRFSAERLKGVDSTLKIQPAKLEDSAVYLCASSSLAGAYNEQFFGPGTRLTVL.

The chain links TRBV4-2 to TRBJ1-2; tentatively, D is TRBD1 (6 bases). This CDR3 is built from 14 residues. In germline, CDR1 is LGHNA, CDR2 YNFKEQ. The V and J ends lost 0 bases and 7 bases respectively, with 12 bases between them. The DNA for the CDR3 is TGTGCCAGCAGCCAAGATAGGACAGCGACTGGCTACACCTTC. Translated, it gives CASSQDRTATGYTF.

This clone was seen a handful of times. V gene TRBV21-1 combines with J gene TRBJ1-1; TRBD1 is taken as the D call from the table, unchecked against the DNA. TRBV21-1 is labeled a pseudogene. The CDR3 is 15 amino acids. CDR3 in DNA: TGTGCCAGCAGCAAAAGACAGGGGGCTGGCACTGAAGCTTTCTTT. As protein: CASSKRQGAGTEAFF.

The gene calls are TRBV30 and TRBJ1-6; D is perhaps TRBD1 (6 bases). V was shortened by 2 bases and J by 7 bases, with 12 bases between the two germline ends. This CDR3 region has 14 residues. CDR1 GTSNPN and CDR2 SVGIG come from the germline V gene (reference sequence). The DNA of the CDR3 is TGTGCCTGGAGTCTTACAGGGCCGAATTCACCCCTCCACTTT. Translation gives CAWSLTGPNSPLHF.

The rearrangement links TRBV7-9 to TRBJ2-5, with 7 nucleotides matching TRBD2. Germline CDR1 reads SEHNR; CDR2 reads FQNEAQ (reference sequence). The CDR3 consists of 14 residues. V was pared by 1 base and J by 5 bases, with 4 bases of the junction left unmatched. In nucleotides, the CDR3 is TGTGCCAGCAGCTTAGGTTTGGGAGGGGAGACCCAGTACTTC. Translated, it gives CASSLGLGGETQYF.

The chain combines TRBV5-6 with TRBJ1-6; D may be TRBD1 (5 bases). CDR1 and CDR2 from the germline V gene are SGHDT and YYEEEE. The CDR3 runs 13 residues. Trimming pared 3 bases from V and 10 bases from J, leaving 11 bases between. The CDR3 region is CASSWVGESPLHF. CDR3 nucleotide sequence: TGTGCCAGCAGCTGGGTAGGGGAATCACCCCTCCACTTT.